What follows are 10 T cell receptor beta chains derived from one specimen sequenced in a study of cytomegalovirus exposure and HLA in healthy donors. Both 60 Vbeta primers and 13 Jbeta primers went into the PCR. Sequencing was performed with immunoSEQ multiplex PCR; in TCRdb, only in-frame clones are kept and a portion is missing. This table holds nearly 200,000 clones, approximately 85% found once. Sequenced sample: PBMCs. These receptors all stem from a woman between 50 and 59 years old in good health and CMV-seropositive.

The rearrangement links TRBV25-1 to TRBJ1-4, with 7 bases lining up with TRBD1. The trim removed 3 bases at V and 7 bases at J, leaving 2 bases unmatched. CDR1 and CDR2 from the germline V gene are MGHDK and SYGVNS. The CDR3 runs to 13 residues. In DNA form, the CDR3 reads TGTGCCAGCAGTGAGGGGGACAGTGAAAAACTGTTTTTT. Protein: CASSEGDSEKLFF.

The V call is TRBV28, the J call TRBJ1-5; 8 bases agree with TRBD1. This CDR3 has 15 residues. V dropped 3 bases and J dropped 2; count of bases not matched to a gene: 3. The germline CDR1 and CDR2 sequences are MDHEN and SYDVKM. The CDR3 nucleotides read TGTGCCAGCAGTTTGACAGGGGTCGGCAATCAGCCCCAGCATTTT. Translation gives CASSLTGVGNQPQHF.

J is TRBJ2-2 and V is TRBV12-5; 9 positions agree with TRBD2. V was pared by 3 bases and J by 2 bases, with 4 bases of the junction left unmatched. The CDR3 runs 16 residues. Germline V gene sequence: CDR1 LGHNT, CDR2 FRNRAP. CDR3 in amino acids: CASGFRRGGNTGELFF. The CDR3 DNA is TGTGCTAGTGGTTTCCGGCGGGGGGGCAACACCGGGGAGCTGTTTTTT.

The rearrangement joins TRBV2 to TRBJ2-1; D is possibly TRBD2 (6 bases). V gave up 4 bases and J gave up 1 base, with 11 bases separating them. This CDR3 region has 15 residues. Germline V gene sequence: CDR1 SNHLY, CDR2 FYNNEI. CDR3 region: CASSVGGASYNEQFF. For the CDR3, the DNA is TGTGCCAGCAGTGTCGGGGGAGCTTCCTACAATGAGCAGTTCTTC.

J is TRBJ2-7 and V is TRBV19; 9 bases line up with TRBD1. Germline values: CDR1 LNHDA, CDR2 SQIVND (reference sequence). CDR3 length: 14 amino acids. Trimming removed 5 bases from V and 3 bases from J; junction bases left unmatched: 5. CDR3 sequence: CASSGGQGRYEQYF. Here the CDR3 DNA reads TGTGCCAGTAGTGGGGGACAGGGCCGCTACGAGCAGTACTTC.

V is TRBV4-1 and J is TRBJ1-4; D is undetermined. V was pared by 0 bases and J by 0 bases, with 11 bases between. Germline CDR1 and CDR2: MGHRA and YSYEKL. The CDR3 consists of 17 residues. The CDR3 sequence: CASSQEGRYSTNEKLFF. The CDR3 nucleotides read TGCGCCAGCAGCCAAGAGGGCAGGTACTCAACTAATGAAAAACTGTTTTTT.

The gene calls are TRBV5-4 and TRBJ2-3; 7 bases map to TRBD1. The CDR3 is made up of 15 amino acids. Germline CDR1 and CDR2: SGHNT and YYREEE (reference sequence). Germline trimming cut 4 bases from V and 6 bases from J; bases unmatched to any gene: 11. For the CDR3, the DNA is TGTGCCAGCAGCCCCCCGGGACAGTCCAGTGATACGCAGTATTTT. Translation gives CASSPPGQSSDTQYF.

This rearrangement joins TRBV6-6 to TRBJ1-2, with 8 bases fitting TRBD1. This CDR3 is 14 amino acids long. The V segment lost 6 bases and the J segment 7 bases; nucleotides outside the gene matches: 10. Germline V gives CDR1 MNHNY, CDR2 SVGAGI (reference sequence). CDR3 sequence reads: CASSHGQGARGYTF. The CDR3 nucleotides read TGTGCCAGCAGCCACGGGCAGGGGGCGCGTGGCTACACCTTC.

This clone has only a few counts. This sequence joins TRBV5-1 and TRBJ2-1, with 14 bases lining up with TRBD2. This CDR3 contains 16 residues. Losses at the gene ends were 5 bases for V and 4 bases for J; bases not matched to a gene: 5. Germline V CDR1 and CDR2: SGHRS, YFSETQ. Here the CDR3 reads CASSSTSGGAYNEQFF. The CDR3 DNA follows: TGCGCCAGCAGTTCGACTAGCGGGGGGGCTTACAATGAGCAGTTCTTC.

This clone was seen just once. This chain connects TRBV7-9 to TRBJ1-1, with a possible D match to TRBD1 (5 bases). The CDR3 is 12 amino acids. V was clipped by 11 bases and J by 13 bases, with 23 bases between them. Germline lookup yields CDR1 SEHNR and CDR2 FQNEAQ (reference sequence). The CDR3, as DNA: TGTGCCGCGAGAGCTGTACAGGTCGGGGGTTTCTTT. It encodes CAARAVQVGGFF.